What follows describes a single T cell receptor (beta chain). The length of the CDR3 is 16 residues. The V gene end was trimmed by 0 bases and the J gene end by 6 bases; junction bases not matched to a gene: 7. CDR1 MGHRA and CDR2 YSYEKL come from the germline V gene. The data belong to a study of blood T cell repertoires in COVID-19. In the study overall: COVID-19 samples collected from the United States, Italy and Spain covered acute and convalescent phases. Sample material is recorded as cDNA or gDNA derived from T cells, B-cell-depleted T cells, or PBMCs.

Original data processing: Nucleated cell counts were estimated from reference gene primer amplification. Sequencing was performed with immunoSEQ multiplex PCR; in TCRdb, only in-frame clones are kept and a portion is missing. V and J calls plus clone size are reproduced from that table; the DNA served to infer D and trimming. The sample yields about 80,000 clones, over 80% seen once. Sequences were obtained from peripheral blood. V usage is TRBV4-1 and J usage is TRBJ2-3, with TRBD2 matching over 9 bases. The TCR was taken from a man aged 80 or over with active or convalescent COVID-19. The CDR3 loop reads CASSQERSGGWDTQYF. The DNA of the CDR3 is TGCGCCAGCAGCCAAGAAAGGAGCGGGGGGTGGGATACGCAGTATTTT.